This T cell receptor beta chain was sequenced during a study of control samples from healthy donors and cancer patients. Germline-derived CDR1 and CDR2 are SNHLY and FYNNEI. CDR3 length: 15 residues. V shed 5 bases and J shed 0 bases, with 11 bases lying between them. TCRdb keeps only in-frame clones here, not all; method: immunoSEQ multiplex PCR. The sample lists tens of thousands of clones, roughly 89% occurring once. The rearrangement joins TRBV2 to TRBJ1-5, with a tentative D call TRBD1 (6 bases). Sequenced sample: blood. The TCR sequence derives from a woman between 55 and 75 years old in good health. The CDR3 bases are TGTGCCAGCAGTTACCGGACAGTTAGCAATCAGCCCCAGCATTTT. Protein sequence: CASSYRTVSNQPQHF.